This T cell receptor (beta chain) was recovered during a study of blood T cell repertoires in COVID-19. Whole-study context: Samples taken during acute and convalescent COVID-19 were collected in the United States, Italy and Spain.

Per the study methods: Amplification from reference gene primers served as the basis for estimated nucleated cell counts. The repertoire was sequenced with immunoSEQ multiplex PCR; TCRdb's copy has only in-frame clones and lacks some. The D gene and trimming were derived from the DNA, and the V and J assignments and clone size from that table. The sample includes 150,000 to 200,000 clones, roughly nine tenths of them seen just once. A word on this clone: An end of the junction differs from the germline gene, which may be a read error.

Sequencing was performed on peripheral blood. The TCR sequence derives from a man between 60 and 75 years old with active or convalescent COVID-19.

CDR3 in amino acids: CASSAGVARSTYTQYF. CDR3 sequence (DNA): TGCGCCAGCAGCGCGGGGGTAGCGAGAAGCACATATACGCAGTATTTT. The chain couples TRBV5-1 to TRBJ2-3, with TRBD2 matching over 7 bases. The CDR3 totals 16 residues. In germline, CDR1 is SGHRS, CDR2 YFSETQ.